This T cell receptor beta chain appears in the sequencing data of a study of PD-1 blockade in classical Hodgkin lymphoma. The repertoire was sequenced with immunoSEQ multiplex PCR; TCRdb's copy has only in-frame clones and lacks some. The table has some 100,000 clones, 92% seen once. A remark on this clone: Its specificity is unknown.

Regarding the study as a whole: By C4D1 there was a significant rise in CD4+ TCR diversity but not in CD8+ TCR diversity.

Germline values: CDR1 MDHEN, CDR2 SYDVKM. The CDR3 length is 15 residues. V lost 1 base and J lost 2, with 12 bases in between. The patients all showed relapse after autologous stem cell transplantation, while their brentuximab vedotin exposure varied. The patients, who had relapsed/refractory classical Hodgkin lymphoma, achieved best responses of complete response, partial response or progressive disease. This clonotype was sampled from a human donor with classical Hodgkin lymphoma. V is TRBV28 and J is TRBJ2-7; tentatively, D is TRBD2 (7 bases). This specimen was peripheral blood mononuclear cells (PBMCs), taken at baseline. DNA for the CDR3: TGTGCCAGCAGTTTATCGGGGGGCAATACCTACGAGCAGTACTTC. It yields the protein CASSLSGGNTYEQYF.